The entry below gives a single T cell receptor beta chain sequence along with its context. Trimming cost V 6 bases and J 3 bases, with 17 bases left between them. The CDR3 is 15 amino acids. Germline loops: CDR1 LNHDA, CDR2 SQIVND (reference sequence). The source of the sample is a study of blood T cell repertoires in COVID-19. Across the whole study: Researchers got acute and convalescent COVID-19 samples from the United States, Italy and Spain.

In the study's own analysis: Estimation of nucleated cell counts relied on the amplification of reference gene primers. Measured with immunoSEQ multiplex PCR; TCRdb has only the in-frame clones, and not every one. That table supplies the V and J calls and clone size; D and trimming were determined from the DNA. The table has 250,000 to 300,000 clones, 75% to 90% seen once. The chain uses TRBV19 and TRBJ1-2; D might be TRBD1 (6 bases). Sequences were obtained from peripheral blood. The sequence was collected from a woman aged 70-85 years with COVID-19, enrolled during active disease. CDR3 region: CASSTYGGPDYGYTF. CDR3 in DNA: TGTGCCAGTAGCACCTACGGGGGGCCGGACTATGGCTACACCTTC.